This TCR beta chain derives from a study of response to subunit inactivated influenza vaccine. With 1 base removed from V and 0 bases from J, the gap between germline ends came to 9 bases. Germline CDR1 is MNHEY and CDR2 is SVGEGT. There are 15 residues in the CDR3. This clonotype was seen only a few times. No antigen is known for it. TCRdb re-called the RT-PCR reads with MiXCR, one entry per CDR3 protein. The profile shows fewer than 250,000 distinct CDR3 sequences, under 15% of them singletons. Regarding the study as a whole: Authors proposed each seasonal influenza vaccination draws in few new T cells.

The rearrangement links TRBV6-2 or TRBV6-3 to TRBJ1-1; no definite D call. Sequences were derived from CD8+ T cells sorted from PBMCs, sampled approximately 5 days after vaccination. The sequence derives from a man aged 50-60 years who received an inactivated influenza vaccine. CDR3 bases: TGTGCCAGCAGTTACTGGGCACCTATGAACACTGAAGCTTTCTTT. Its translation is CASSYWAPMNTEAFF.